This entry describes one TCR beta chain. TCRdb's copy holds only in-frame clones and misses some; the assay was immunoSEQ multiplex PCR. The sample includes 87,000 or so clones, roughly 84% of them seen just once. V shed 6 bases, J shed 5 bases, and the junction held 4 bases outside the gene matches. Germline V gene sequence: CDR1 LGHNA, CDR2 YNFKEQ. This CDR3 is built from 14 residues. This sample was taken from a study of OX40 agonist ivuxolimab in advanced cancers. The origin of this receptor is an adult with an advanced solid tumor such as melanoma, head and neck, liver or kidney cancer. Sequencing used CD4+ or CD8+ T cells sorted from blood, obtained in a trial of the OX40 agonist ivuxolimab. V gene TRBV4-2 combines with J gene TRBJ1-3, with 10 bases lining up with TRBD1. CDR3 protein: CASRGTGARNTIYF. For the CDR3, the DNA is TGTGCCAGCAGGGGGACAGGGGCCCGAAACACCATATATTTT.